This T cell receptor beta chain came from a study of CD8+CD57+ T cells in acquired aplastic anemia. The overall study: Recorded DNA amounts for sorted CD4+ and CD8+ cells had an average of 3.2 ug. Overall study findings and caveats: Patients and controls had in common 25 to 35 CD8+ CDR3 sequences.

This clonotype was seen repeatedly, ten times or more. The antigen is not known. Patients included in sequencing had previously demonstrated CD8+CD57+ cell expansion by flow cytometry. Severe acquired aplastic anemia affected all patients. By the time of blood sampling, patients had still received no therapy. The template for TCR beta VDJ and CDR3 sequence profiling was genomic DNA. TCRdb re-derived calls from the reads in MiXCR, one entry per CDR3 protein. The sample consists of 160,000 or so distinct CDR3 sequences, roughly 43% of them appearing once. This sequence originates from a human donor with aplastic anemia. The specimen sequenced was sorted CD4+, CD8+, or CD8+CD57+ T cells (not recorded which) from PBMCs.

The CDR3 here is CASRELAAYNEQFF. In nucleotides, the CDR3 is TGTGCCAGCAGAGAACTAGCGGCCTACAATGAGCAGTTCTTC. This chain links TRBV19 with TRBJ2-1, with 8 bases that match TRBD2. Losses at the gene ends were 9 bases for V and 2 bases for J; bases not matched to a gene: 6. Germline V gives CDR1 LNHDA, CDR2 SQIVND (reference sequence). The CDR3 has 14 amino acids.